These 21 T cell receptor beta chains came from one sample sequenced in a study of T cell repertoires in cytomegalovirus infection (dated by TCRdb to the late 2010s). Sequencer: Illumina HiSeq 1500. The public reads were run again by TCRdb, first through fastp at Q25 and then through MiXCR, and only productive beta chains were kept. Each entry merges the rows of one CDR3 protein and shows their most common DNA and genes. This sample lists approximately 1,000,000 distinct CDR3 sequences; around 32% were detected once. The top ten clones comprise about 14% of the sample. No antigens are known for them. The intended sense of this specimen's treatment or condition label: in vitro stimulation with specific CMV peptide epitopes to enrich CMV-specific T cells. Sequencing used cultured CD8+ T cells from PBMCs, obtained from culture after CMV antigen stimulation. The receptors here all came from a human donor in good health (CMV status not recorded). Some clones in this sample may be carry-over from other donors' samples.

The chain has TRBV9 and TRBJ1-1; possible D gene TRBD1, 6 bases. Trimming stripped 0 bases from V and 4 bases from J, with 13 bases between. CDR3 length: 15 residues. CDR1 is SGDLS, CDR2 YYNGEE, per germline. This CDR3 is CASSVAGGASTEAFF. The CDR3 DNA sequence: TGTGCCAGCAGCGTAGCTGGGGGGGCGAGCACTGAAGCTTTCTTT.

This clonotype was counted at least ten times. The chain joins TRBV6-2 or TRBV6-3 to TRBJ2-1; 13 bases align to TRBD2. The CDR3 spans 18 residues. V was clipped by 0 bases and J by 3 bases; unmatched bases: 5. CDR1 is MNHEY, CDR2 SVGEGT, per germline. CDR3: CASSYSGLAGSYYNEQFF. CDR3 coding DNA: TGTGCCAGCAGTTACTCGGGACTAGCGGGGTCCTACTACAATGAGCAGTTCTTC.

This chain joins TRBV6-6 and TRBJ2-3, with 7 bases matching TRBD2. This CDR3 is 16 amino acids long. With 7 bases clipped from V and 2 bases from J, the junction kept 12 bases outside the gene matches. Germline CDR1 MNHNY, CDR2 SVGAGI (reference sequence). DNA of the CDR3: TGTGCCAGCACTCCCGTGCCCCGGGGGGTCACAGATACGCAGTATTTT. Translating it yields CASTPVPRGVTDTQYF.

This clonotype has just a few counts. The chain employs TRBV6-2 or TRBV6-3 and TRBJ1-1; 9 bases fit TRBD1. The ends lost 6 bases at V and 1 base at J; junction bases unmatched: 12. There are 17 residues in the CDR3. Germline-derived CDR1 and CDR2 are MNHEY and SVGEGT. CDR3 region: CASSLLGQGLRNTEAFF. The CDR3 DNA sequence: TGTGCCAGCAGCCTATTAGGACAGGGGCTGAGGAACACTGAAGCTTTCTTT.

Only a few counts were recorded for this clonotype. CDR3 DNA: TGTGCCAGCAGCTACGGGCAGGTCCTCTATGGCTACACCTTC. Residues: CASSYGQVLYGYTF. The J gene is TRBJ1-2, the V gene TRBV6-5; D unclear. Germline loops: CDR1 MNHEY, CDR2 SVGAGI. V was shortened by 6 bases and J by 4 bases, with 15 bases between the two germline ends. This CDR3 contains 14 residues.

This clonotype has a handful of counts. The rearrangement uses TRBV6-2 or TRBV6-3 and TRBJ1-6; a possible D gene is TRBD1 (6 bases). Germline CDR1 MNHEY, CDR2 SVGEGT. V gave up 2 bases and J gave up 5 bases, with 22 bases separating them. This CDR3 is built from 19 residues. The CDR3 here is CASSYPPDSWGSDNSPLHF. CDR3 nucleotides: TGTGCCAGCAGTTACCCTCCGGACAGTTGGGGAAGTGATAATTCACCCCTCCACTTT.

The chain couples TRBV6-1 to TRBJ2-7; 8 bases fit TRBD2. Trimming took 2 bases from V and 2 from J; bases not matched to a gene: 8. Germline lookup yields CDR1 MNHNS and CDR2 SASEGT. CDR3 length: 16 residues. The CDR3 is CASSELGGGTAYEQYF. CDR3 bases: TGTGCCAGCAGTGAATTGGGCGGGGGGACCGCCTACGAGCAGTACTTC.

This clonotype was found many times. V usage is TRBV12-3 or TRBV12-4 and J usage is TRBJ2-7; TRBD1 aligns across 7 bases. This CDR3 has 16 residues. The junction had 9 bases not matched to a gene; V was cut back by 4 bases and J by 0 bases. The CDR3 loop is CASSSRDRINSYEQYF. The CDR3 DNA follows: TGTGCCAGCAGTTCCCGGGACAGAATAAACTCCTACGAGCAGTACTTC.

V usage is TRBV7-9 and J usage is TRBJ2-5; TRBD2 is a possible D gene (6 bases). V lost 2 bases and J 2 bases, leaving 21 bases between the germline ends. Looked up from germline, CDR1 is SEHNR and CDR2 is FQNEAQ (reference sequence). This CDR3 is 18 amino acids long. CDR3 protein: CASSLNKLASADQETQYF. CDR3 bases: TGTGCCAGCAGCTTAAATAAATTGGCTAGCGCCGATCAAGAGACCCAGTACTTC.

The V and J genes are TRBV13 and TRBJ2-2; the D gene could be TRBD1 or TRBD2 (7 bases each). This CDR3 comprises 15 residues. The V and J ends lost 5 bases and 3 bases respectively, with 13 bases between them. The germline gives CDR1 PRHDT, CDR2 FYEKMQ (reference sequence). The CDR3 DNA follows: TGTGCCAGCAGCCAGGGGGGGCAGTACACCGGGGAGCTGTTTTTT. It is translated as CASSQGGQYTGELFF.

The gene calls are TRBV27 and TRBJ1-5; TRBD1 agrees at 7 bases. Germline CDR1 and CDR2: MNHEY and SMNVEV (reference sequence). V lost 4 bases to trimming and J lost 5 bases; unmatched junction nucleotides: 8. The length of the CDR3 is 15 residues. CDR3 loop: CASSYGKGADQPQHF. The CDR3 DNA sequence: TGTGCCAGCAGTTACGGGAAGGGGGCAGATCAGCCCCAGCATTTT.

This clonotype was counted only a few times. The genes are TRBV4-2 and TRBJ2-5; D not resolved. V was trimmed by 0 bases and J by 5 bases, leaving 13 bases between them. Germline V gene data show CDR1 as LGHNA and CDR2 as YNFKEQ. The CDR3 loop spans 15 amino acids. Written as DNA, the CDR3 is TGTGCCAGCAGCCAAGATTTTCCCCGATGGGAGACCCAGTACTTC. This sequence encodes CASSQDFPRWETQYF.

This sequence joins TRBV7-2 and TRBJ2-5; TRBD2 agrees at 11 bases. Germline V gene sequence: CDR1 SGHTA, CDR2 FQGNSA. The CDR3 is made up of 16 amino acids. With V trimmed by 5 bases and J by 2 bases, 7 bases remained unmatched. CDR3 DNA sequence: TGTGCCAGCAGCCCGAGGGGGACTAGCGGACAAGAGACCCAGTACTTC. Translating gives CASSPRGTSGQETQYF.

A note on this clonotype: Compared with germline, one end of the junction differs, possibly owing to a read error. The V and J genes are TRBV2 and TRBJ2-2; D remains ambiguous. The CDR3 is 11 amino acids. Germline V gene lookup returns CDR1 SNHLY and CDR2 FYNNEI. Here the CDR3 DNA reads TGTGTCAGCCATGGAACCGGGGAGCTGTTTTTT. Translating gives CVSHGTGELFF. Full variable domain (rest looked up from reference TRBV2 and TRBJ2-2): EPEVTQTPSHQVTQMGQEVILRCVPISNHLYFYWYRQILGQKVEFLVSFYNNEISEKSEIFDDQFSVERPDGSNFTLKIRSTKLEDSAMYFCVSHGTGELFFGEGSRLTVL.

CDR3 loop: CASSYEGLRPGYTF. The CDR3 coding sequence is TGTGCCAGCAGTTACGAGGGCCTTCGTCCTGGCTACACCTTC. The chain uses TRBV6-1 and TRBJ1-2, with D hard to call. The CDR3 extends over 14 amino acids. Germline lookup yields CDR1 MNHNS and CDR2 SASEGT. Between the trimmed V and J ends, which lost 5 bases and 7 bases, there was a span of 17 bases.

This clonotype was counted only a few times. This chain links TRBV7-8 with TRBJ2-5; 13 bases fit TRBD2. CDR3 length: 16 amino acids. The V and J ends lost 3 bases and 6 bases, in that order; junction bases with no gene match: 7. In germline, CDR1 is SGHVS, CDR2 FQNEAQ. CDR3 protein: CASSLELAGGQKTQYF. In DNA, the CDR3 is TGTGCCAGCAGCTTGGAACTAGCGGGGGGGCAGAAGACCCAGTACTTC. Full variable domain (remainder filled in from reference TRBV7-8 and TRBJ2-5): GAGVSQSPRYKVAKRGQDVALRCDPISGHVSLFWYQQALGQGPEFLTYFQNEAQLDKSGLPSDRFFAERPEGSVSTLKIQRTQQEDSAVYLCASSLELAGGQKTQYFGPGTRLLVL.

Notes on this clonotype: A much larger clone lies a single base off, so this may be a read error. This rearrangement joins TRBV7-2 to TRBJ1-4; D might be TRBD1 (6 bases). The CDR3 is 15 residues long. Germline CDR1 and CDR2: SGHTA and FQGNSA. Trimming removed 8 bases from V and 5 bases from J, with 18 bases in between. CDR3: CASRSWDIHNEKLFF. The CDR3 coding sequence is TGTGCCAGCCGAAGTTGGGACATACACAATGAAAAACTGTTTTTT.

The chain carries TRBV7-6 and TRBJ1-5; a weak D match, TRBD1 (5 bases). CDR1 SGHVS and CDR2 FNYEAQ come from the germline V gene. V gave up 2 bases and J gave up 7 bases, with 18 bases separating them. The CDR3 is made up of 16 amino acids. This CDR3 is CASSLYPDNSIQPQHF. DNA of the CDR3: TGTGCCAGCAGCTTATACCCGGACAATTCTATCCAGCCCCAGCATTTT.

The chain employs TRBV3-1 and TRBJ2-7; 7 bases fit TRBD1. Germline loops: CDR1 LGHDT, CDR2 YNNKEL (reference sequence). The CDR3 length is 16 residues. Germline trimming cut 0 bases from V and 5 bases from J; bases unmatched to any gene: 10. The CDR3 here is CASSQELTGMVDEQYF. The DNA for the CDR3 is TGTGCCAGCAGCCAAGAATTGACAGGGATGGTCGACGAGCAGTACTTC.

This clonotype was detected ten times or more. The chain combines TRBV7-2 with TRBJ2-1; D unresolved. The CDR3 extends over 15 amino acids. CDR1 SGHTA and CDR2 FQGNSA come from the germline V gene. V was trimmed by 1 base and J by 8 bases, leaving 15 bases between them. Written as DNA, the CDR3 is TGTGCCAGCAGCTTAGTAAGGGTTGGCGCCGATGAGCAGTTCTTC. This translates into CASSLVRVGADEQFF.

This clonotype turned up a few times. The V gene is TRBV6-5, the J gene TRBJ1-1; no definite D call. V lost 0 bases, J lost 4 bases, and 9 bases lay in between. CDR3 length equals 14 residues. Germline lookup yields CDR1 MNHEY and CDR2 SVGAGI. DNA for the CDR3: TGTGCCAGCAGTTACTCGGTACCCCCCACTGAAGCTTTCTTT. It yields the protein CASSYSVPPTEAFF.